This TCR beta chain was recorded in a study of CD8+ T cells in alopecia areata. Whole-study findings and limits: Normal skin contains resident alphabeta T cells, and these are also sequenced in scalp samples. Clonality exceeded that of normal scalp in lesional scalp, most notably in alopecia totalis/universalis. Mice gave a clearer picture of TCR sharing than patients did, possibly for HLA-related reasons.

About this clone itself: Its target is unknown.

RNA extraction and reverse transcription yielded cDNA as sequencing template. The repertoire was sequenced with immunoSEQ multiplex PCR; TCRdb's copy has only in-frame clones and lacks some. The repertoire has 150,000 or so clones, 75% to 90% of them found once; the top ten carry about 15%. The TCR sequence derives from a human donor with alopecia areata. This specimen was CD8+ T cells sorted from blood, taken at week 0.

The CDR3 sequence: CASVDSYEQYF. The CDR3 DNA follows: TGTGCCAGTGTGGACTCCTACGAGCAGTACTTC. This rearrangement joins TRBV2 to TRBJ2-7; D is unclear. The CDR3 runs to 11 residues. CDR1 and CDR2 from the germline V gene are SNHLY and FYNNEI. V dropped 9 bases and J dropped 0 bases, with 6 bases sitting between them. Full variable domain (missing parts from reference TRBV2 and TRBJ2-7): EPEVTQTPSHQVTQMGQEVILRCVPISNHLYFYWYRQILGQKVEFLVSFYNNEISEKSEIFDDQFSVERPDGSNFTLKIRSTKLEDSAMYFCASVDSYEQYFGPGTRLTVT.